The 28 T cell receptor beta chains given below trace back to one sample, sequenced in a study of shared clonotypes between healthy human individuals. Here immunoSEQ multiplex PCR was the method, and the copy in TCRdb shows in-frame clones only, minus some. The data hold 2,500,000 or so clones, with approximately 94% observed a single time. Material for sequencing was naive CD4+ T cells from PBMCs. The subset here: CD45RA+ positively selected. Receptor source: a man younger than 35 in good health. Some clones in this sample may be carry-over from other donors' samples.

The V call is TRBV5-4, the J call TRBJ2-5; D remains ambiguous. CDR3 length: 14 residues. The germline V and J ends were trimmed by 4 bases and 2 bases, with 12 bases remaining between them. CDR1 SGHNT and CDR2 YYREEE come from the germline V gene (reference sequence). CDR3 in amino acids: CASSPRTNQETQYF. CDR3 bases: TGTGCCAGCAGCCCGCGGACCAATCAAGAGACCCAGTACTTC.

V and J are TRBV5-1 and TRBJ2-5, with 10 bases identical to TRBD2. The CDR3 sequence is 16 residues long. V gave up 4 bases and J gave up 1 base; unmatched junction bases: 7. Germline CDR1 is SGHRS and CDR2 is YFSETQ. The CDR3 sequence: CASSTGLAAIQETQYF. Written as DNA, the CDR3 is TGCGCCAGCAGCACCGGACTAGCGGCCATCCAAGAGACCCAGTACTTC.

CDR3 bases: TGTGCCAGCAGCCGGGGCAGGGAGACCTACGAGCAGTACTTC. It encodes CASSRGRETYEQYF. This chain links TRBV5-6 with TRBJ2-7; either TRBD1 or TRBD2 may supply D (5 bases each). This CDR3 is built from 14 residues. V dropped 4 bases and J dropped 2 bases, with 13 bases sitting between them. Germline CDR1 reads SGHDT; CDR2 reads YYEEEE. Complete variable domain (other parts from reference TRBV5-6 and TRBJ2-7): DAGVTQSPTHLIKTRGQQVTLRCSPKSGHDTVSWYQQALGQGPQFIFQYYEEEERQRGNFPDRFSGHQFPNYSSELNVNALLLGDSALYLCASSRGRETYEQYFGPGTRLTVT.

The rearrangement uses TRBV27 and TRBJ2-3; D possibly corresponds to TRBD2 (7 bases). This CDR3 has 16 residues. Germline V gene sequence: CDR1 MNHEY, CDR2 SMNVEV (reference sequence). Between the trimmed V and J ends, which lost 4 bases and 3 bases, there was a span of 17 bases. CDR3 in amino acids: CASSSRGGGVTDTQYF. As DNA, the CDR3 is TGTGCCAGCAGTTCGAGAGGGGGAGGGGTAACAGATACGCAGTATTTT.

This clone is a singleton in its sample. V usage is TRBV7-2 and J usage is TRBJ2-2; D call uncertain. The length of the CDR3 is 18 residues. V lost 2 bases and J 5 bases, leaving 21 bases between the germline ends. CDR1 is SGHTA and CDR2 is FQGNSA in the germline V gene. The CDR3 DNA reads as TGTGCCAGCAGCTTATACGTCAGGCCTTATTTGGAGACCGGGGAGCTGTTTTTT. Protein product: CASSLYVRPYLETGELFF.

The chain combines TRBV5-4 with TRBJ2-7, with 11 bases that match TRBD1. The V gene's germline CDR1 is SGHNT and CDR2 YYREEE (reference sequence). This CDR3 contains 16 residues. V dropped 3 bases and J dropped 2; count of bases not matched to a gene: 7. CDR3 nucleotide sequence: TGTGCCAGCAGCTCTCTCGCGGGACAGGGGGCCTACGAGCAGTACTTC. The encoded protein is CASSSLAGQGAYEQYF. Full variable domain (outside the CDR3, taken from reference TRBV5-4 and TRBJ2-7): ETGVTQSPTHLIKTRGQQVTLRCSSQSGHNTVSWYQQALGQGPQFIFQYYREEENGRGNFPPRFSGLQFPNYSSELNVNALELDDSALYLCASSSLAGQGAYEQYFGPGTRLTVT.

J is TRBJ2-5 and V is TRBV4-1; D is unresolved. Trimming removed 1 base from V and 4 bases from J, with 7 bases in between. CDR1 is MGHRA, CDR2 YSYEKL, per germline. The CDR3 covers 13 residues. The CDR3 coding sequence is TGCGCCAGCAGCCAAGCAGGCGTAGAGACCCAGTACTTC. It is translated as CASSQAGVETQYF.

The rearrangement links TRBV30 to TRBJ1-3, with D perhaps matching TRBD1 (5 bases). Germline assignment: CDR1 GTSNPN and CDR2 SVGIG (reference sequence). The CDR3 spans 13 residues. V lost 3 bases and J 4 bases, leaving 10 bases between the germline ends. CDR3 sequence (DNA): TGTGCCTGGAGAGGACACGACGGAAACACCATATATTTT. This gives the protein CAWRGHDGNTIYF.

The chain uses TRBV6-1 and TRBJ1-2; D not certain. The V end was cut by 4 bases, the J end by 4 bases, with 13 bases between. The V gene's germline CDR1 is MNHNS and CDR2 SASEGT. The CDR3 is made up of 14 amino acids. CDR3 protein: CASSVGSRLYGYTF. The CDR3 DNA is TGTGCCAGCAGTGTGGGCAGCCGTCTCTATGGCTACACCTTC.

Regarding this clone: Other DNA variants within this sample encode the same CDR3. The genes are TRBV6-6 and TRBJ2-7; D possibly corresponds to TRBD1 (6 bases). The ends were cut back, 3 bases at V and 1 base at J, with 13 bases in the middle. The germline V gene has CDR1 MNHNY and CDR2 SVGAGI (reference sequence). This CDR3 has 15 residues. CDR3 nucleotides: TGTGCCAGCAGTTATACAGGGCAGGGATCCTACGAGCAGTACTTC. Residues: CASSYTGQGSYEQYF.

The count of this clone is one. The rearrangement links TRBV30 to TRBJ2-3; 16 bases fit TRBD2. Trimming at V came to 2 bases and at J to 4 bases, leaving 3 bases not matched to a gene. The CDR3 has 16 amino acids. Germline assignment: CDR1 GTSNPN and CDR2 SVGIG (reference sequence). CDR3 sequence reads: CAWSPGLAGGADTQYF. DNA for the CDR3: TGTGCCTGGAGTCCGGGACTAGCGGGAGGGGCAGATACGCAGTATTTT.

With regard to this clone: Distinct nucleotide sequences in the sample also encode this CDR3. The chain links TRBV7-9 to TRBJ2-7; D unclear. The V gene lost 3 bases and the J gene lost 6 bases, with 6 bases spanning the gap. Germline loops: CDR1 SEHNR, CDR2 FQNEAQ (reference sequence). CDR3 length: 11 amino acids. CDR3 loop: CASSLNGEQYF. CDR3 sequence (DNA): TGTGCCAGCAGCTTGAATGGCGAGCAGTACTTC.

The chain links TRBV7-9 to TRBJ2-1, with 8 bases lining up with TRBD2. The V and J ends lost 0 bases and 0 bases, in that order; junction bases with no gene match: 4. The CDR3 is made up of 17 amino acids. Germline loops: CDR1 SEHNR, CDR2 FQNEAQ (reference sequence). The CDR3: CASSLAGAGVSYNEQFF. In DNA form, the CDR3 reads TGTGCCAGCAGCTTAGCGGGAGCGGGGGTCTCCTACAATGAGCAGTTCTTC.

The genes are TRBV10-3 and TRBJ1-1, with a weak D call TRBD1 (5 bases). Germline V lookup: CDR1 ENHRY, CDR2 SYGVKD. Trimming removed 0 bases at V and 1 base at J, with 9 bases between. The CDR3 has 15 residues. The DNA for the CDR3 is TGTGCCATCAGTGAGTCGAGGGGACGGAACACTGAAGCTTTCTTT. Its translation is CAISESRGRNTEAFF.

The V gene is TRBV11-3, the J gene TRBJ2-1; D gene ambiguous. The CDR3 has 13 amino acids. CDR1 is SGHNT and CDR2 is YENEEA in the germline V gene. Trimming left V 2 bases short and J 10 bases short, with 12 bases between. The CDR3 coding sequence is TGTGCCAGCAGCTTAACCCCAGCTGACGAGCAGTTCTTC. It yields the protein CASSLTPADEQFF.

The chain links TRBV10-2 to TRBJ2-5; 14 bases line up with TRBD2. Germline trimming cut 6 bases from V and 4 bases from J; bases unmatched to any gene: 4. There are 15 residues in the CDR3. The germline V gene has CDR1 WSHSY and CDR2 SAAADI. CDR3 sequence reads: CASRAGTSGRETQYF. The CDR3 region has the DNA TGCGCCAGCAGGGCCGGGACTAGCGGGAGAGAGACCCAGTACTTC.

Only a few counts were recorded for this clone. The rearrangement joins TRBV4-1 to TRBJ1-5; unclear D gene. The CDR3 sequence is 16 residues long. Germline CDR1 reads MGHRA; CDR2 reads YSYEKL. The ends were cut back, 1 base at V and 1 base at J, with 11 bases in the middle. The CDR3, as DNA: TGCGCCAGCAGCCAAGTTTATGGCCCCAGCAATCAGCCCCAGCATTTT. It encodes CASSQVYGPSNQPQHF.

The chain recombines TRBV5-1 with TRBJ1-1; a weak D match, TRBD1 (5 bases). V dropped 1 base and J dropped 6 bases, with 13 bases sitting between them. Per germline, CDR1 SGHRS and CDR2 YFSETQ. The CDR3 loop spans 14 amino acids. The CDR3 coding sequence is TGCGCCAGCAGCTTGTTCCAGGGAAGGGCTGAAGCTTTCTTT. Its translation is CASSLFQGRAEAFF.

V and J are TRBV5-4 and TRBJ2-1, with 9 bases aligning to TRBD1. Germline lookup yields CDR1 SGHNT and CDR2 YYREEE (reference sequence). The CDR3 loop spans 13 amino acids. This CDR3 is CAAGQGIANEQFF. DNA for the CDR3: TGTGCAGCGGGACAGGGAATTGCCAATGAGCAGTTCTTC.

V usage is TRBV19 and J usage is TRBJ2-7, with a weak D call TRBD2 (6 bases). Per the germline V gene, CDR1 is LNHDA and CDR2 is SQIVND (reference sequence). V was clipped by 6 bases and J by 4 bases, with 16 bases between them. CDR3 length: 14 residues. CDR3 bases: TGTGCCAGTAGCTCCGGGACTTACTATTACGAGCAGTACTTC. Protein product: CASSSGTYYYEQYF.

The chain couples TRBV6-1 to TRBJ2-4; D gene unclear. The CDR3 loop spans 10 amino acids. V lost 6 bases, J lost 12 bases, and 9 bases lay in between. The germline CDR1 and CDR2 sequences are MNHNS and SASEGT. This CDR3 reads CASSRTDQYF. In DNA, the CDR3 is TGTGCCAGCAGCCGGACGGATCAGTACTTC.

The chain joins TRBV6-5 to TRBJ2-3, with D possibly being TRBD2 (5 bases). Germline CDR1 is MNHEY and CDR2 is SVGAGI. The CDR3 totals 14 residues. V lost 7 bases and J lost 4, with 15 bases in between. CDR3 coding DNA: TGTGCCAGCACCCCCGGACTCCCAGCAGATACGCAGTATTTT. Translating gives CASTPGLPADTQYF.

The J gene is TRBJ2-1, the V gene TRBV2; possible D gene TRBD2, 5 bases. The length of the CDR3 is 11 residues. V was trimmed by 6 bases and J by 13 bases, leaving 13 bases between them. Germline assignment: CDR1 SNHLY and CDR2 FYNNEI. CDR3 in amino acids: CASRLDGFQFF. CDR3 nucleotide sequence: TGTGCCAGCAGACTAGATGGTTTTCAGTTCTTC.

The V gene is TRBV29-1, the J gene TRBJ1-4; weak D call: TRBD1 (6 bases). This CDR3 region has 13 residues. Germline V lookup: CDR1 SQVTM, CDR2 ANQGSEA. Deletions cut 6 bases from V and 4 bases from J, with 12 bases between. For the CDR3, the DNA is TGCAGCGTCAGGACAGACGGTAATGAAAAACTGTTTTTT. As protein: CSVRTDGNEKLFF.

The chain employs TRBV5-6 and TRBJ2-2, with TRBD1 matching 7 bases. V trimming: 4 bases; J trimming: 6 bases; junction bases outside the gene matches: 6. The CDR3 sequence is 14 residues long. Germline loops: CDR1 SGHDT, CDR2 YYEEEE. The CDR3: CASSRVRGSGELFF. The CDR3, as DNA: TGTGCCAGCAGCCGCGTCAGGGGGTCCGGGGAGCTGTTTTTT.

The rearrangement uses TRBV10-3 and TRBJ1-1; D is uncertain. The CDR3 is 14 amino acids. Germline V gene data show CDR1 as ENHRY and CDR2 as SYGVKD. V dropped 3 bases and J dropped 2 bases, with 10 bases sitting between them. Here the CDR3 DNA reads TGTGCCATCAGTGATGGTCGGGGAAACACTGAAGCTTTCTTT. This codes for CAISDGRGNTEAFF.

The V and J genes are TRBV29-1 and TRBJ2-1, with 13 nucleotides matching TRBD2. J was trimmed by 8 bases and V by 6 bases; bases with no gene match: 19. CDR1 and CDR2 (germline): SQVTM, ANQGSEA. The CDR3 loop spans 18 amino acids. The CDR3 region has the DNA TGCAGCGTGGGCGGGACTAGCGGGAATTTAATGTGGGGATATGAGCAGTTCTTC. It translates to CSVGGTSGNLMWGYEQFF.

This clone appeared once. V and J are TRBV7-2 and TRBJ2-1; D is undetermined. The germline CDR1 and CDR2 sequences are SGHTA and FQGNSA. V lost 1 base, J lost 0 bases, and 10 bases lay in between. There are 16 residues in the CDR3. CDR3 residues: CASSLVGVSSYNEQFF. For the CDR3, the DNA is TGTGCCAGCAGCTTAGTGGGCGTAAGCTCCTACAATGAGCAGTTCTTC.